The 29 T cell receptor beta chains given below trace back to one sample, sequenced in a study of blood T cell repertoires in COVID-19. TCRdb's table, derived via immunoSEQ multiplex PCR, lists solely in-frame clones and lacks some. The data contain hundreds of thousands of clones, 83% of them singletons. The sample consisted of PBMCs or T cells enriched from blood (not recorded which). The source of these receptors is a woman in her forties or fifties who had been exposed to COVID-19.

V is TRBV29-1 and J is TRBJ1-1; maybe TRBD1 (5 bases). The germline gives CDR1 SQVTM, CDR2 ANQGSEA. The V gene lost 8 bases and the J gene lost 1 base, with 8 bases spanning the gap. CDR3 length equals 11 residues. CDR3 sequence: CSSQGNTEAFF. The DNA for the CDR3 is TGCAGCTCGCAGGGGAACACTGAAGCTTTCTTT.

The chain joins TRBV2 to TRBJ1-2, with a tentative D call TRBD1 (6 bases). Germline CDR1 SNHLY, CDR2 FYNNEI. Trimming removed 6 bases at V and 4 bases at J, with 18 bases between. The CDR3 totals 15 residues. The CDR3 sequence: CASRVFQGQVYGYTF. The DNA for the CDR3 is TGTGCCAGCAGGGTTTTCCAGGGGCAAGTCTATGGCTACACCTTC.

This chain connects TRBV7-2 to TRBJ1-1; no clear D. With 1 base removed from V and 5 bases from J, the gap between germline ends came to 11 bases. CDR1 SGHTA and CDR2 FQGNSA come from the germline V gene. The CDR3 runs to 14 residues. CDR3: CASSLEYSGTEAFF. In nucleotides, the CDR3 is TGTGCCAGCAGCTTAGAGTATTCGGGGACTGAAGCTTTCTTT.

This chain joins TRBV6-2 or TRBV6-3 and TRBJ2-5; possibly TRBD2 for D (6 bases). V was cut by 5 bases and J by 6 bases, with 16 bases left in between. The germline V gene has CDR1 MNHEY and CDR2 SVGEGT. This CDR3 is 14 amino acids long. CDR3 residues: CASSRDSRGKTQYF. CDR3 in DNA: TGTGCCAGCAGTCGGGACTCCCGGGGGAAGACCCAGTACTTC.

V gene TRBV12-3 or TRBV12-4 combines with J gene TRBJ1-2; unclear D gene. The CDR3 spans 11 residues. V lost 5 bases and J 11 bases, leaving 12 bases between the germline ends. The CDR3: CASSKAGSYTF. CDR3 nucleotides: TGTGCCAGCAGTAAGGCGGGATCATACACCTTC.

V is TRBV6-2 or TRBV6-3 and J is TRBJ1-2, with 7 bases fitting TRBD1. After removal of 1 base from V and 2 bases from J, the junction contained 4 bases not matched to a gene. This CDR3 comprises 15 residues. Germline V gene lookup returns CDR1 MNHEY and CDR2 SVGEGT. The CDR3 region has the DNA TGTGCCAGCAGTTACTGGGGACAGCAAAACTATGGCTACACCTTC. Protein: CASSYWGQQNYGYTF.

The chain employs TRBV2 and TRBJ2-2; D remains unclear. The CDR3 spans 15 residues. V lost 2 bases, J lost 0 bases, and 7 bases lay in between. Germline CDR1 is SNHLY and CDR2 is FYNNEI. In nucleotides, the CDR3 is TGTGCCAGCAGTGAATCTCCCGCGAACACCGGGGAGCTGTTTTTT. Translating gives CASSESPANTGELFF. Using reference TRBV2 and TRBJ2-2 for the parts outside the CDR3, the full variable domain is EPEVTQTPSHQVTQMGQEVILRCVPISNHLYFYWYRQILGQKVEFLVSFYNNEISEKSEIFDDQFSVERPDGSNFTLKIRSTKLEDSAMYFCASSESPANTGELFFGEGSRLTVL.

The chain has TRBV5-1 and TRBJ1-2; 8 positions match TRBD1. Looked up from germline, CDR1 is SGHRS and CDR2 is YFSETQ. The J segment lost 4 bases and the V segment lost 3 bases, leaving 5 bases of the junction unmatched. The CDR3 covers 14 residues. This CDR3 is CASSYQGQAYGYTF. DNA for the CDR3: TGCGCCAGCAGCTACCAGGGACAGGCCTATGGCTACACCTTC. The variable domain in full, completed from reference TRBV5-1 and TRBJ1-2, reads KAGVTQTPRYLIKTRGQQVTLSCSPISGHRSVSWYQQTPGQGLQFLFEYFSETQRNKGNFPGRFSGRQFSNSRSEMNVSTLELGDSALYLCASSYQGQAYGYTFGSGTRLTVV.

The chain has TRBV27 and TRBJ2-4, with D tentatively TRBD2 (5 bases). This CDR3 is built from 14 residues. Trimming removed 5 bases at V and 6 bases at J, with 14 bases between. Germline CDR1 and CDR2: MNHEY and SMNVEV (reference sequence). For the CDR3, the DNA is TGTGCCAGCAGTGACCCGGGGAGAGTAAACATTCAGTACTTC. This translates into CASSDPGRVNIQYF.

The V gene is TRBV12-3 or TRBV12-4, the J gene TRBJ1-5; maybe TRBD1 (5 bases). V lost 7 bases and J lost 3, with 10 bases in between. The CDR3 consists of 13 residues. CDR3 sequence: CASTRQINQPQHF. The DNA for the CDR3 is TGTGCCAGCACCCGACAGATCAATCAGCCCCAGCATTTT.

This clone was recorded only once. The chain carries TRBV7-9 and TRBJ1-6; D call uncertain. Deletions cut 3 bases from V and 5 bases from J, with 2 bases between. Germline V gene lookup returns CDR1 SEHNR and CDR2 FQNEAQ (reference sequence). This CDR3 contains 12 residues. CDR3 coding DNA: TGTGCCAGCAGCTTTAATAATTCACCCCTCCACTTT. Encoded protein: CASSFNNSPLHF.

This clone was seen more than once but under ten times. This chain links TRBV6-4 with TRBJ2-5, with D perhaps TRBD2 (7 bases). The germline V and J ends were trimmed by 8 bases and 5 bases, with 12 bases remaining between them. CDR3 length: 12 residues. Germline CDR1 and CDR2: MRHNA and SNTAGT. The CDR3 sequence: CASRGRGETQYF. Here the CDR3 DNA reads TGTGCCAGCCGGGGGAGGGGGGAGACCCAGTACTTC.

The sample holds one count of this clone. The genes are TRBV28 and TRBJ2-3; 9 positions agree with TRBD2. CDR1 and CDR2 from the germline V gene are MDHEN and SYDVKM. The CDR3 is made up of 15 amino acids. V was pared by 4 bases and J by 4 bases, with 6 bases of the junction left unmatched. In DNA form, the CDR3 reads TGTGCCAGCAGTTCTAGCGGGGTAGTCGCAGATACGCAGTATTTT. Protein sequence: CASSSSGVVADTQYF.

V and J are TRBV7-8 and TRBJ2-2; TRBD2 might be the D (6 bases). The CDR3 is 16 amino acids. CDR1 SGHVS and CDR2 FQNEAQ come from the germline V gene. Deletions cut 6 bases from V and 4 bases from J, with 18 bases between. Here the CDR3 DNA reads TGTGCCAGCAGTCCTCGGAGGGGATCGAGCACCGGGGAGCTGTTTTTT. It is translated as CASSPRRGSSTGELFF.

The J gene is TRBJ2-1, the V gene TRBV13; D possibly corresponds to TRBD2 (6 bases). Germline CDR1 is PRHDT and CDR2 is FYEKMQ (reference sequence). V was cut by 4 bases and J by 4 bases, with 17 bases left in between. The CDR3 is 16 amino acids. The CDR3 DNA reads as TGTGCCAGCAGCTCCCGATCGGGCCGGGGGTACAATGAGCAGTTCTTC. Its translation is CASSSRSGRGYNEQFF.

V is TRBV29-1 and J is TRBJ1-1; 8 positions agree with TRBD1. Germline lookup yields CDR1 SQVTM and CDR2 ANQGSEA. V lost 6 bases to trimming and J lost 0 bases; unmatched junction nucleotides: 12. This CDR3 comprises 16 residues. The CDR3 DNA reads as TGCAGCGTCGGTCGGGACAGGTCTTCTATGAACACTGAAGCTTTCTTT. Its translation: CSVGRDRSSMNTEAFF.

This chain uses TRBV18 with TRBJ2-5; 7 bases match TRBD1. The CDR3 is made up of 14 amino acids. V gave up 4 bases and J gave up 5 bases; unmatched junction bases: 7. The germline gives CDR1 KGHSH, CDR2 LQKENI. The DNA of the CDR3 is TGTGCCAGCTCACGGAACAGGGGAGAGGAGACCCAGTACTTC. It translates to CASSRNRGEETQYF.

In its sample, this clone was seen a few times. The chain employs TRBV30 and TRBJ2-3; 10 bases line up with TRBD2. The germline V gene has CDR1 GTSNPN and CDR2 SVGIG (reference sequence). This CDR3 region has 15 residues. V was pared by 2 bases and J by 2 bases, with 4 bases of the junction left unmatched. The CDR3 region has the DNA TGTGCCTGGAGTCCCGGGACTAGCGACACAGATACGCAGTATTTT. It yields the protein CAWSPGTSDTDTQYF.

The genes are TRBV2 and TRBJ2-5; maybe TRBD1 (5 bases). CDR1 is SNHLY, CDR2 FYNNEI, per germline. The CDR3 is 12 residues long. The V gene lost 6 bases and the J gene lost 5 bases, with 10 bases spanning the gap. The CDR3 nucleotides read TGTGCCAGCAGAGGGGTCAGGGAGACCCAGTACTTC. Translating gives CASRGVRETQYF.

The table lists this clone with a count of one. This rearrangement joins TRBV7-2 to TRBJ2-1; 13 bases fit TRBD2. The CDR3 runs to 15 residues. V lost 5 bases, J lost 9 bases, and 7 bases stayed unmatched. CDR1 and CDR2 (germline): SGHTA, FQGNSA. This CDR3 is CASSLLAGGRGEQFF. DNA of the CDR3: TGTGCCAGCAGCCTACTAGCGGGGGGGAGAGGTGAGCAGTTCTTC.

This clone was observed a handful of times. This chain uses TRBV19 with TRBJ1-5, with D unclear. CDR1 and CDR2 from the germline V gene are LNHDA and SQIVND (reference sequence). The CDR3 extends over 13 amino acids. V was pared by 3 bases and J by 6 bases, with 9 bases between. Here the CDR3 reads CASSMRLGQPQHF. The DNA for the CDR3 is TGTGCCAGTAGTATGAGGCTGGGTCAGCCCCAGCATTTT.

V and J are TRBV5-1 and TRBJ2-7; TRBD1 matches at 9 bases. V was pared by 3 bases and J by 3 bases, with 1 base of the junction left unmatched. The CDR3 consists of 13 residues. Germline CDR1 reads SGHRS; CDR2 reads YFSETQ. CDR3 residues: CASSWDRDYEQYF. The DNA of the CDR3 is TGCGCCAGCAGCTGGGACAGGGACTACGAGCAGTACTTC.

The chain has TRBV11-2 and TRBJ2-7; weak D call: TRBD2 (7 bases). Trimming cost V 1 base and J 6 bases, with 16 bases left between them. This CDR3 comprises 15 residues. From germline, CDR1 is SGHAT and CDR2 FQNNGV. CDR3 region: CASSLVGGRISEQYF. The DNA of the CDR3 is TGTGCCAGCAGCTTAGTGGGGGGGCGCATCTCCGAGCAGTACTTC.

This chain joins TRBV28 and TRBJ1-4; TRBD1 might be the D (5 bases). Germline CDR1 is MDHEN and CDR2 is SYDVKM. This CDR3 contains 13 residues. The V end lost 6 bases, the J end lost 8 bases, and 13 bases lay between the germline ends. The CDR3 DNA follows: TGTGCCAGCAGGGGGCCAGGGAGGGAAAAACTGTTTTTT. Encoded protein: CASRGPGREKLFF.

This sequence joins TRBV12-1 and TRBJ2-1; TRBD2, the table's D call, lacks a check against the DNA. TRBV12-1 is a known pseudogene. There are 16 residues in the CDR3. The CDR3 bases are TGTGCCAGCAGCTTGAAACTAGCGGGGGCCCACAATGAGCAGTTCTTC. Its translation is CASSLKLAGAHNEQFF.

In this sample, this clone turned up once. The chain couples TRBV5-4 to TRBJ1-6; 10 bases agree with TRBD1. V was clipped by 5 bases and J by 8 bases; unmatched bases: 7. The CDR3 runs to 15 residues. CDR1 SGHNT and CDR2 YYREEE come from the germline V gene (reference sequence). CDR3 loop: CASSGGQGKDSPLHF. The CDR3 nucleotides read TGTGCCAGCAGTGGGGGACAGGGGAAGGATTCACCCCTCCACTTT. The variable domain in full, with the rest retrieved from reference TRBV5-4 and TRBJ1-6, is ETGVTQSPTHLIKTRGQQVTLRCSSQSGHNTVSWYQQALGQGPQFIFQYYREEENGRGNFPPRFSGLQFPNYSSELNVNALELDDSALYLCASSGGQGKDSPLHFGNGTRLTVT.

The chain uses TRBV5-1 and TRBJ1-1, with D possibly matching TRBD1 (5 bases). This CDR3 comprises 17 residues. The V and J ends lost 5 bases and 4 bases respectively, with 24 bases between them. Germline-derived CDR1 and CDR2 are SGHRS and YFSETQ. The CDR3 spells CASSLNTGGVNGTEAFF. The CDR3 DNA is TGCGCCAGCAGTCTAAATACCGGGGGAGTAAACGGCACTGAAGCTTTCTTT.

The chain is built from TRBV7-3 and TRBJ2-2, with D uncertain. The CDR3 is 13 amino acids. CDR1 and CDR2 (germline): SGHTA, FQGTGA. The V and J ends lost 0 bases and 8 bases respectively, with 7 bases between them. The CDR3 here is CASSLTRTGELFF. The CDR3 region has the DNA TGTGCCAGCAGCTTAACCCGAACTGGGGAGCTGTTTTTT.

The genes are TRBV18 and TRBJ2-2; 7 bases are shared with TRBD1. V lost 1 base to trimming and J lost 5 bases; unmatched junction nucleotides: 4. The germline CDR1 and CDR2 sequences are KGHSH and LQKENI. This CDR3 has 15 amino acids. The CDR3 DNA sequence: TGTGCCAGCTCACCACGACAGGGCAAGACCGGGGAGCTGTTTTTT. Protein: CASSPRQGKTGELFF.